This entry features one T cell receptor (beta chain) sequence. The antigen is not known. The data stem from a study of cytomegalovirus exposure and HLA in healthy donors. Study findings and constraints: Overall, approximately 180 TCR beta chains were annotated as cytomegalovirus-associated. Specificity for CMV antigens was confirmed in vitro for three of the CMV-associated chains.

The CDR3 runs to 14 residues. Germline V gives CDR1 LNHDA, CDR2 SQIVND (reference sequence). The V and J ends lost 6 bases and 0 bases, in that order; junction bases with no gene match: 2. Data came from immunoSEQ multiplex PCR; TCRdb stores just in-frame clones and leaves some out. The repertoire consists of 200,000 to 300,000 clones, with around 85% occurring once and the leading ten covering roughly 1.2%. Source material: PBMCs. This TCR was sampled from a woman aged 25 to 39 in good health and CMV-seropositive. J is TRBJ2-1 and V is TRBV19, with 7 nucleotides matching TRBD2. The CDR3 DNA reads as TGTGCCAGTAGGCGGGAGTTCTCCTACAATGAGCAGTTCTTC. It is translated as CASRREFSYNEQFF.